This T cell receptor (beta chain) originates from a study of CD8 T cells in Susac syndrome. TEMRA cells underwent FACS enrichment and CD8+ and CD4+ T cells underwent negative isolation. Germline loops: CDR1 SGHRS, CDR2 YFSETQ. V lost 4 bases and J lost 7; bases outside the gene matches: 10. The CDR3 totals 15 residues. When the RNA was reverse transcribed, random hexamers were used with an input of roughly 0.45 to 1 ug. Across 54 Vbeta and 13 Jbeta, TCR beta CDR3 was amplified with immunoSEQ multiplex PCR. TCRdb redid the calling of the immunoSEQ multiplex PCR reads with MiXCR, one entry per CDR3 protein. The sample lists fewer than 350,000 distinct CDR3 sequences, about 91% occurring once.

The sequenced sample consisted of CD4+ T cells from PBMCs. The TCR was taken from a human donor with multiple sclerosis. The chain links TRBV5-1 to TRBJ2-1; 8 bases line up with TRBD2. CDR3 protein: CASSRTGLEWNEQFF. Here the CDR3 DNA reads TGCGCCAGCAGCCGGACGGGACTAGAGTGGAATGAGCAGTTCTTC.